The 27 T cell receptor beta chains reported below all come from one sample, sequenced in a study of post-analysis software for immune sequencing data. Findings and limits, study-wide: Five or six TRBV segments, TRBV5-6, TRBV5-1 and TRBV20-1 among them, were found more frequent in patients than controls.

Researchers reported that TCR beta cDNA libraries carried unique molecular identifiers. TCRdb called the PCR reads again in MiXCR, with one record for every CDR3 protein. The repertoire has roughly 870,000 distinct CDR3 sequences, roughly 50% of them found once; the top ten carry about 4.5%. The antigens these receptors bind are not known. Material: blood. The receptors derive from a girl aged 10-17 years with multiple sclerosis.

CDR3 in amino acids: CASSPSHRNQETQYF. The CDR3 nucleotides are TGTGCCAGCAGCCCAAGCCACCGGAACCAAGAGACCCAGTACTTC. The rearrangement uses TRBV5-5 and TRBJ2-5; D gene unclear. Trimming shortened V by 4 bases and J by 0 bases, and 13 bases separated the two germline ends. CDR3 length: 15 residues. Looked up from germline, CDR1 is SGHKS and CDR2 is YYEKEE (reference sequence).

The rearrangement links TRBV30 to TRBJ2-7, with 9 positions matching TRBD1. The J segment lost 3 bases and the V segment lost 5 bases, leaving 5 bases of the junction unmatched. The germline V gene encodes CDR1 GTSNPN and CDR2 SVGIG (reference sequence). The CDR3 extends over 13 amino acids. As DNA, the CDR3 is TGTGCCTGGGCCGGGACAGGGATCTACGAGCAGTACTTC. Translating it yields CAWAGTGIYEQYF.

The chain couples TRBV28 to TRBJ2-3; the match to TRBD2 covers 8 bases. The J segment lost 7 bases and the V segment lost 4 bases, leaving 13 bases of the junction unmatched. CDR3 length: 16 residues. Germline assignment: CDR1 MDHEN and CDR2 SYDVKM. The CDR3 DNA sequence: TGTGCCAGCAGTTCCCTCGCCGGGACTAGATTTCATACGCAGTATTTT. Amino acid sequence: CASSSLAGTRFHTQYF.

V is TRBV29-1 and J is TRBJ1-5, with 11 bases aligning to TRBD1. J was trimmed by 4 bases and V by 7 bases; bases with no gene match: 3. This CDR3 has 13 amino acids. The V gene's germline CDR1 is SQVTM and CDR2 ANQGSEA. CDR3 region: CSAGQGANQPQHF. The DNA for the CDR3 is TGCAGCGCCGGACAGGGGGCGAATCAGCCCCAGCATTTT.

This clonotype was seen repeatedly, ten times or more. The chain uses TRBV6-2 or TRBV6-3 and TRBJ2-1; D gene ambiguous. From germline, CDR1 is MNHEY and CDR2 SVGEGT. With 7 bases removed from V and 1 base from J, the gap between germline ends came to 11 bases. This CDR3 has 14 amino acids. The CDR3 DNA follows: TGTGCCAGCACCCCCTACAGTTCCTACAATGAGCAGTTCTTC. It specifies CASTPYSSYNEQFF.

This clonotype turned up a few times. The chain joins TRBV9 to TRBJ2-7; D not certain. V was pared by 0 bases and J by 7 bases, with 11 bases between. Looked up from germline, CDR1 is SGDLS and CDR2 is YYNGEE. The CDR3 is 13 residues long. For the CDR3, the DNA is TGTGCCAGCAGCGTAGGAGGATATGATGAGCAGTACTTC. This gives the protein CASSVGGYDEQYF.

The sample holds a few counts of this clonotype. The rearrangement links TRBV29-1 to TRBJ2-7; D remains ambiguous. This CDR3 comprises 14 residues. Germline V lookup: CDR1 SQVTM, CDR2 ANQGSEA. Trimming stripped 4 bases from V and 3 bases from J, with 16 bases between. Here the CDR3 reads CSVAPRLQRYEQYF. CDR3 sequence (DNA): TGCAGCGTTGCCCCACGCCTTCAGCGCTACGAGCAGTACTTC.

This clonotype was found a few times. The gene calls are TRBV7-2 and TRBJ2-7, with a tentative D call TRBD1 (5 bases). The CDR3 consists of 15 residues. Trimming took off 3 bases at V and 3 bases at J, with 15 bases between the two ends. CDR1 and CDR2 (germline): SGHTA, FQGNSA. DNA of the CDR3: TGTGCCAGCAGCTTCGGGCAGGGTGATTACTACGAGCAGTACTTC. Protein: CASSFGQGDYYEQYF.

The CDR3 region has the DNA TGTGCCAGCAGTTCCCCCCGGGGGTCTATAAGCTCCTACAATGAGCAGTTCTTC. Translating gives CASSSPRGSISSYNEQFF. V is TRBV28 and J is TRBJ2-1; a weak D match, TRBD2 (6 bases). The CDR3 spans 18 residues. The germline CDR1 and CDR2 sequences are MDHEN and SYDVKM. Trimming shortened V by 4 bases and J by 0 bases, and 19 bases separated the two germline ends.

The table lists this clonotype with a count of one. The chain uses TRBV6-5 and TRBJ1-2, with D maybe TRBD1 (5 bases). This CDR3 contains 16 residues. V was pared by 2 bases and J by 7 bases, with 20 bases between. Germline V gene sequence: CDR1 MNHEY, CDR2 SVGAGI. The CDR3 region is CASSYDPGPGHGGYTF. The DNA of the CDR3 is TGTGCCAGCAGTTACGACCCGGGACCCGGACACGGTGGCTACACCTTC.

To note about this clonotype: An end of the junction does not agree with germline; a read error may underlie this. This chain joins TRBV20-1 and TRBJ2-3; 10 bases are a match to TRBD2. CDR1 is DFQATT, CDR2 SNEGSKA, per germline (reference sequence). CDR3 size: 15 residues. The chain's CDR3 is CSPRLSGGAADMQYF. CDR3 coding DNA: TGCAGCCCCAGGTTAAGCGGGGGGGCCGCAGATATGCAGTATTTT.

This clonotype was seen more than once but under ten times. The chain joins TRBV12-3 or TRBV12-4 to TRBJ2-5, with D maybe TRBD1 (5 bases). This CDR3 contains 11 residues. V was trimmed by 7 bases and J by 12 bases, leaving 15 bases between them. CDR3 protein: CASTVGPRKYF. The CDR3, as DNA: TGTGCCAGCACCGTGGGGCCCAGGAAGTACTTC.

The chain employs TRBV7-2 and TRBJ2-7, with 11 bases that match TRBD2. This CDR3 has 15 amino acids. Germline V lookup: CDR1 SGHTA, CDR2 FQGNSA. The V and J ends lost 5 bases and 4 bases, in that order; junction bases with no gene match: 7. In DNA form, the CDR3 reads TGTGCCAGCAGCCTACTAGCGGGAGAGGCGTACGAGCAGTACTTC. Encoded protein: CASSLLAGEAYEQYF.

The V and J genes are TRBV12-3 or TRBV12-4 and TRBJ2-6; no definite D call. The V and J ends lost 6 bases and 0 bases respectively, with 6 bases between them. The CDR3 totals 14 residues. CDR3 nucleotides: TGTGCCAGCAGGCGAAACTCTGGGGCCAACGTCCTGACTTTC. Translation: CASRRNSGANVLTF.

This chain links TRBV12-5 with TRBJ2-5; 7 bases line up with TRBD1. The CDR3 consists of 13 residues. The V segment lost 5 bases and the J segment 1 base; nucleotides outside the gene matches: 1. Germline V CDR1 and CDR2: LGHNT, FRNRAP. The CDR3 DNA reads as TGTGCTAGTGGTCGGGACAGCCAAGAGACCCAGTACTTC. Translation gives CASGRDSQETQYF.

This sequence joins TRBV4-1 and TRBJ1-1, with a weak D call TRBD1 (6 bases). Per the germline V gene, CDR1 is MGHRA and CDR2 is YSYEKL. The CDR3 sequence is 13 residues long. V was trimmed by 1 base and J by 3 bases, leaving 6 bases between them. The CDR3 DNA reads as TGCGCCAGCAGCCAAGGGACAGACACTGAAGCTTTCTTT. It translates to CASSQGTDTEAFF.

In this sample, this clonotype turned up a few times. The gene calls are TRBV5-1 and TRBJ2-7; 8 bases agree with TRBD2. From germline, CDR1 is SGHRS and CDR2 YFSETQ. The CDR3 length is 14 residues. The V segment lost 0 bases and the J segment 7 bases; nucleotides outside the gene matches: 6. This chain's CDR3 is CASSLGAGALEQYF. The CDR3 DNA follows: TGCGCCAGCAGCTTGGGAGCGGGAGCCTTGGAGCAGTACTTC.

V usage is TRBV7-9 and J usage is TRBJ2-1; 9 positions agree with TRBD2. CDR1 and CDR2 (germline): SEHNR, FQNEAQ (reference sequence). V lost 2 bases to trimming and J lost 0 bases; unmatched junction nucleotides: 11. CDR3 length: 19 residues. The chain's CDR3 is CASSLLIAGVLSSYNEQFF. CDR3 coding DNA: TGTGCCAGCAGCTTATTAATAGCGGGAGTCCTCAGCTCCTACAATGAGCAGTTCTTC.

This clonotype has just a few counts. The gene calls are TRBV6-5 and TRBJ1-2, with D perhaps TRBD1 (5 bases). The V and J ends lost 6 bases and 8 bases respectively, with 10 bases between them. The CDR3 is 11 amino acids. CDR1 is MNHEY and CDR2 is SVGAGI in the germline V gene. The CDR3 protein is CASRAEGGYTF. In DNA form, the CDR3 reads TGTGCCAGCAGGGCTGAGGGGGGCTACACCTTC.

This sequence joins TRBV20-1 and TRBJ1-1, with D tentatively TRBD1 (5 bases). From germline, CDR1 is DFQATT and CDR2 SNEGSKA (reference sequence). V was trimmed by 4 bases and J by 1 base, leaving 22 bases between them. The CDR3 is 17 residues long. CDR3 amino acids: CSATRPRAGRENTEAFF. The DNA for the CDR3 is TGCAGTGCTACGAGGCCCCGGGCAGGGAGGGAGAACACTGAAGCTTTCTTT.

V and J are TRBV29-1 and TRBJ2-1; TRBD2 might be the D (5 bases). Between the trimmed V and J ends, which lost 8 bases and 9 bases, there was a span of 20 bases. The V gene's germline CDR1 is SQVTM and CDR2 ANQGSEA. The CDR3 covers 13 residues. The CDR3 here is CSTYGVSSVEQFF. The CDR3 bases are TGCAGCACCTACGGGGTCTCGTCAGTTGAGCAGTTCTTC.

This sequence joins TRBV12-3 or TRBV12-4 and TRBJ2-7; 7 bases align to TRBD1. J was trimmed by 3 bases and V by 4 bases; bases with no gene match: 0. There are 12 residues in the CDR3. The CDR3 loop is CASSWTGYEQYF. The CDR3 nucleotides are TGTGCCAGCAGTTGGACAGGCTACGAGCAGTACTTC.

V gene TRBV5-1 combines with J gene TRBJ2-5; D unclear. V lost 4 bases and J lost 5, with 18 bases in between. The CDR3 extends over 15 amino acids. The germline V gene encodes CDR1 SGHRS and CDR2 YFSETQ. CDR3 in amino acids: CASSATALGLETQYF. As DNA, the CDR3 is TGCGCCAGCAGCGCGACCGCTTTAGGGTTGGAGACCCAGTACTTC.

The V and J genes are TRBV6-5 and TRBJ2-3; D unresolved. Trimming cost V 5 bases and J 0 bases, with 12 bases left between them. The germline V gene encodes CDR1 MNHEY and CDR2 SVGAGI. CDR3 length equals 15 residues. The DNA for the CDR3 is TGTGCCAGCAGTACTGAGCAGACCAGCACAGATACGCAGTATTTT. Amino acid sequence: CASSTEQTSTDTQYF.

The J gene is TRBJ2-1, the V gene TRBV12-3 or TRBV12-4; TRBD2 matches at 7 bases. This CDR3 contains 15 residues. After removal of 1 base from V and 5 bases from J, the junction contained 5 bases not matched to a gene. This chain's CDR3 is CASSLGREVHNEQFF. CDR3 in DNA: TGTGCCAGCAGTTTAGGTCGGGAGGTGCACAATGAGCAGTTCTTC.

The chain carries TRBV5-1 and TRBJ1-1; D uncertain. The V and J ends lost 5 bases and 5 bases respectively, with 16 bases between them. Germline CDR1 SGHRS, CDR2 YFSETQ. The CDR3 has 14 residues. The CDR3 sequence: CASRYPSDGTEAFF. The CDR3 bases are TGCGCCAGCAGATACCCAAGCGATGGGACTGAAGCTTTCTTT. The full variable domain, its missing parts supplied by reference TRBV5-1 and TRBJ1-1, is KAGVTQTPRYLIKTRGQQVTLSCSPISGHRSVSWYQQTPGQGLQFLFEYFSETQRNKGNFPGRFSGRQFSNSRSEMNVSTLELGDSALYLCASRYPSDGTEAFFGQGTRLTVV.

This chain uses TRBV27 with TRBJ1-2, with 7 bases fitting TRBD1. V lost 6 bases to trimming and J lost 4 bases; unmatched junction nucleotides: 5. The CDR3 has 13 amino acids. The germline gives CDR1 MNHEY, CDR2 SMNVEV (reference sequence). CDR3 protein: CASSQTGSYGYTF. The DNA of the CDR3 is TGTGCCAGCAGCCAGACAGGGAGCTATGGCTACACCTTC.